The 28 T cell receptor beta chains listed next were all sequenced from one sample in a study of CD8+ T cells in alopecia areata. The treatment: oral pan-JAK inhibitor, 5-10 mg twice daily. RNA was isolated and reverse transcribed to cDNA, the sequencing template. Sequencing used immunoSEQ multiplex PCR; TCRdb keeps in-frame clones, though not all of them. Here the sample spans approximately 280,000 clones, 58% being singletons. This specimen consisted of CD4+ T cells sorted from blood, obtained at week 24, from a patient treated with tofacitinib. These receptors originate from a human donor with alopecia areata.

The V gene is TRBV29-1, the J gene TRBJ2-5; the D is unclear. The CDR3 totals 13 residues. CDR1 is SQVTM, CDR2 ANQGSEA, per germline. Deletions cut 5 bases from V and 1 base from J, with 11 bases between. CDR3 amino acids: CSVKSRTQETQYF. The CDR3 DNA is TGCAGCGTTAAATCCCGGACCCAAGAGACCCAGTACTTC.

This clone was recorded only once. The chain uses TRBV18 and TRBJ2-7; a weak D match, TRBD2 (7 bases). Trimming stripped 8 bases from V and 1 base from J, with 24 bases between. The CDR3 spans 17 residues. The V gene's germline CDR1 is KGHSH and CDR2 LQKENI. CDR3 coding DNA: TGTGCCAGCACGGGGGCCTCGGTGGCTAGCGGATCCTACGAGCAGTACTTC. Its translation is CASTGASVASGSYEQYF.

This sequence joins TRBV9 and TRBJ2-3; D gene unclear. V lost 3 bases and J 2 bases, leaving 4 bases between the germline ends. The CDR3 has 12 residues. The germline CDR1 and CDR2 sequences are SGDLS and YYNGEE. The CDR3 reads CASSDHTDTQYF. For the CDR3, the DNA is TGTGCCAGCAGCGACCACACAGATACGCAGTATTTT. Combining the CDR3 with reference TRBV9 and TRBJ2-3 gives the whole variable domain DSGVTQTPKHLITATGQRVTLRCSPRSGDLSVYWYQQSLDQGLQFLIQYYNGEERAKGNILERFSAQQFPDLHSELNLSSLELGDSALYFCASSDHTDTQYFGPGTRLTVL.

The chain joins TRBV2 to TRBJ2-7; no clear D gene. Trimming removed 4 bases at V and 1 base at J, with 11 bases between. The germline gives CDR1 SNHLY, CDR2 FYNNEI. This CDR3 comprises 14 residues. The CDR3 DNA is TGTGCCAGCAGTGTGGACCTTTCTTCCTACGAGCAGTACTTC. Amino acid sequence: CASSVDLSSYEQYF.

This clone was recorded a few times. The V call is TRBV5-1, the J call TRBJ2-1; possible D gene TRBD2, 6 bases. Trimming took off 0 bases at V and 9 bases at J, with 13 bases between the two ends. The germline V gene has CDR1 SGHRS and CDR2 YFSETQ. The length of the CDR3 is 14 residues. CDR3 nucleotides: TGCGCCAGCAGCTTGGATGGCGGGGACGGTGAGCAGTTCTTC. Amino acid sequence: CASSLDGGDGEQFF.

Only one count was recorded for this clone. Other nucleotide sequences in the sample specify the same CDR3. The chain joins TRBV30 to TRBJ2-5; TRBD1 matches 7 bases. J lost 1 base, V lost 0 bases, and 2 bases had no gene match. This CDR3 is built from 14 residues. Germline V gene sequence: CDR1 GTSNPN, CDR2 SVGIG (reference sequence). The CDR3 loop reads CAWSVHRGQETQYF. The DNA of the CDR3 is TGTGCCTGGAGTGTACACAGGGGCCAAGAGACCCAGTACTTC.

The V and J genes are TRBV7-2 and TRBJ2-7; 8 bases match TRBD1. The length of the CDR3 is 14 residues. Germline V CDR1 and CDR2: SGHTA, FQGNSA. The V and J ends lost 5 bases and 3 bases, in that order; junction bases with no gene match: 6. CDR3 loop: CASSPQGAGYEQYF. CDR3 nucleotides: TGTGCCAGCAGCCCTCAGGGGGCGGGCTACGAGCAGTACTTC.

This clone was found a few times. This chain's CDR3 is CASSPPGLSREKLFF. The DNA for the CDR3 is TGTGCCAGCTCACCACCGGGCCTCAGTAGAGAAAAACTGTTTTTT. This chain joins TRBV18 and TRBJ1-4, with D uncertain. V gave up 0 bases and J gave up 8 bases, with 13 bases separating them. Germline values: CDR1 KGHSH, CDR2 LQKENI. CDR3 length equals 15 residues.

V and J are TRBV4-2 and TRBJ2-3; no definite D call. The V gene lost 4 bases and the J gene lost 4 bases, with 9 bases spanning the gap. This CDR3 spans 13 amino acids. The germline V gene has CDR1 LGHNA and CDR2 YNFKEQ. For the CDR3, the DNA is TGTGCCAGCAGCCTCCAGTTTCCAGATACGCAGTATTTT. Translated: CASSLQFPDTQYF.

The gene calls are TRBV7-6 and TRBJ2-1; a weak D match, TRBD1 (5 bases). Germline CDR1 SGHVS, CDR2 FNYEAQ. The CDR3 is 16 residues long. V was trimmed by 2 bases and J by 9 bases, leaving 20 bases between them. CDR3 DNA: TGTGCCAGCAGCTTATCGGTTGGACACGTGGCGAGTGAGCAGTTCTTC. Its protein is CASSLSVGHVASEQFF.

The rearrangement links TRBV7-8 to TRBJ1-2; D unclear. Germline-derived CDR1 and CDR2 are SGHVS and FQNEAQ. CDR3 length: 17 amino acids. Trimming shortened V by 5 bases and J by 5 bases, and 24 bases separated the two germline ends. CDR3 loop: CASSPVNHGPERYGYTF. Written as DNA, the CDR3 is TGTGCCAGCAGCCCCGTAAACCATGGACCGGAGAGGTATGGCTACACCTTC.

J is TRBJ1-1 and V is TRBV5-1; no clear D gene. The CDR3 length is 13 residues. Germline V gene sequence: CDR1 SGHRS, CDR2 YFSETQ. V lost 1 base and J 10 bases, leaving 14 bases between the germline ends. This CDR3 reads CASSLRAPDGAFF. CDR3 bases: TGCGCCAGCAGCTTGAGGGCCCCAGATGGAGCTTTCTTT.

This chain links TRBV4-2 with TRBJ1-2; 7 bases agree with TRBD1. The germline gives CDR1 LGHNA, CDR2 YNFKEQ. The CDR3 consists of 18 residues. V gave up 0 bases and J gave up 4 bases; unmatched junction bases: 14. The CDR3 nucleotides are TGTGCCAGCAGCCAAGATCCCCAGGGGGGACGTCGCCTCTATGGCTACACCTTC. It encodes CASSQDPQGGRRLYGYTF.

The gene calls are TRBV9 and TRBJ2-3, with 9 bases fitting TRBD2. The CDR3 length is 17 residues. CDR1 SGDLS and CDR2 YYNGEE come from the germline V gene. V lost 0 bases to trimming and J lost 6 bases; unmatched junction nucleotides: 11. The CDR3 spells CASSVGGLAGMLDTQYF. The CDR3 DNA is TGTGCCAGCAGCGTAGGGGGCCTAGCGGGGATGTTGGATACGCAGTATTTT.

The genes are TRBV15 and TRBJ1-2; D is unresolved. Germline loops: CDR1 LNHNV, CDR2 YYDKDF (reference sequence). CDR3 length: 16 amino acids. Trimming took 0 bases from V and 8 from J, leaving 19 bases between them. The CDR3 protein is CATSRDSRVDVEGYTF. The CDR3 DNA is TGTGCCACCAGCAGAGATTCGCGAGTTGACGTGGAAGGCTACACCTTC.

The J gene is TRBJ2-7, the V gene TRBV25-1, with D possibly TRBD2 on 5 matching bases. The V gene lost 5 bases and the J gene lost 2 bases, with 13 bases spanning the gap. Germline loops: CDR1 MGHDK, CDR2 SYGVNS. The CDR3 contains 14 residues. The CDR3 nucleotides read TGTGCCAGCAGTCCCGCGGGCACTCCCTACGAGCAGTACTTC. Encoded protein: CASSPAGTPYEQYF.

The V and J genes are TRBV27 and TRBJ1-6, with a tentative D call TRBD1 (5 bases). Germline loops: CDR1 MNHEY, CDR2 SMNVEV (reference sequence). The CDR3 loop spans 14 amino acids. Trimming took off 5 bases at V and 15 bases at J, with 20 bases between the two ends. The CDR3 DNA reads as TGTGCCAGCAGTGGAGGGACCCTCCCTCATGACCTCCACTTT. It encodes CASSGGTLPHDLHF.

The rearrangement joins TRBV29-1 to TRBJ1-1; D remains unclear. CDR3 length equals 11 residues. V was clipped by 3 bases and J by 7 bases, with 9 bases between them. CDR1 and CDR2 (germline): SQVTM, ANQGSEA. CDR3 in DNA: TGCAGCGTTGATTTCCGAGATGAAGCTTTCTTT. This encodes CSVDFRDEAFF.

This clone showed up just once. The chain has TRBV30 and TRBJ2-7; D gene ambiguous. The CDR3 has 14 residues. The germline V gene has CDR1 GTSNPN and CDR2 SVGIG (reference sequence). V gave up 1 base and J gave up 0 bases, with 10 bases separating them. CDR3 DNA: TGTGCCTGGAGTGGCATGGTCAGCTCCTACGAGCAGTACTTC. Its translation: CAWSGMVSSYEQYF.

The chain links TRBV5-1 to TRBJ2-3; 8 bases map to TRBD1. The CDR3 sequence is 13 residues long. Per germline, CDR1 SGHRS and CDR2 YFSETQ. Trimming cost V 7 bases and J 2 bases; bases outside gene matches: 3. CDR3 amino acids: CASWTGSTDTQYF. In nucleotides, the CDR3 is TGCGCCAGCTGGACAGGGTCCACAGATACGCAGTATTTT.

The chain uses TRBV30 and TRBJ2-2; D is undetermined. CDR1 GTSNPN and CDR2 SVGIG come from the germline V gene (reference sequence). V was clipped by 0 bases and J by 3 bases, with 8 bases between them. The CDR3 covers 14 residues. Written as DNA, the CDR3 is TGTGCCTGGAGTGTTAGGGCGGACACCGGGGAGCTGTTTTTT. This sequence encodes CAWSVRADTGELFF.

The chain employs TRBV18 and TRBJ2-5; D is possibly TRBD1 or TRBD2 (5 bases each). Germline CDR1 KGHSH, CDR2 LQKENI. The germline V and J ends were trimmed by 2 bases and 1 base, with 8 bases remaining between them. This CDR3 comprises 14 residues. The DNA for the CDR3 is TGTGCCAGCTCACCATCCGGGACCCAAGAGACCCAGTACTTC. Protein: CASSPSGTQETQYF. Variable domain in full (rest from reference TRBV18 and TRBJ2-5): NAGVMQNPRHLVRRRGQEARLRCSPMKGHSHVYWYRQLPEEGLKFMVYLQKENIIDESGMPKERFSAEFPKEGPSILRIQQVVRGDSAAYFCASSPSGTQETQYFGPGTRLLVL.

This clone was seen a single time. The J gene is TRBJ2-7, the V gene TRBV13, with 10 bases aligning to TRBD1. Germline lookup yields CDR1 PRHDT and CDR2 FYEKMQ (reference sequence). After removal of 5 bases from V and 1 base from J, the junction contained 2 bases not matched to a gene. The CDR3 is made up of 14 amino acids. CDR3 coding DNA: TGTGCCAGCAGCCAGGGACAGGGGTCCTACGAGCAGTACTTC. Translating gives CASSQGQGSYEQYF.

There are a few counts of this clone. This chain links TRBV30 with TRBJ1-4; tentatively, D is TRBD1 (6 bases). The CDR3 is 14 amino acids. From germline, CDR1 is GTSNPN and CDR2 SVGIG (reference sequence). Trimming pared 1 base from V and 8 bases from J, leaving 14 bases between. This chain's CDR3 is CAWSALQGVEKLFF. The CDR3 nucleotides are TGTGCCTGGAGTGCTTTACAGGGTGTCGAAAAACTGTTTTTT.

This clone was counted only a few times. The chain carries TRBV5-1 and TRBJ2-7; 12 bases agree with TRBD1. The CDR3 is made up of 17 amino acids. Germline values: CDR1 SGHRS, CDR2 YFSETQ. With 2 bases clipped from V and 5 bases from J, the junction kept 11 bases outside the gene matches. CDR3 region: CASSFGPTGTGGDEQYF. The CDR3 region has the DNA TGCGCCAGCAGCTTTGGGCCTACCGGGACAGGGGGCGACGAGCAGTACTTC.

This clone was counted a few times. The chain carries TRBV7-2 and TRBJ2-1; TRBD1 aligns across 9 bases. The germline CDR1 and CDR2 sequences are SGHTA and FQGNSA. The V segment lost 6 bases and the J segment 7 bases; nucleotides outside the gene matches: 10. This CDR3 is built from 15 residues. CDR3 sequence reads: CASRHPGTGSNEQFF. DNA of the CDR3: TGTGCCAGCAGACATCCCGGGACAGGGTCGAATGAGCAGTTCTTC.

The chain couples TRBV5-6 to TRBJ2-2, with D perhaps TRBD2 (6 bases). The CDR3 totals 16 residues. V shed 4 bases and J shed 2 bases, with 15 bases lying between them. Germline CDR1 SGHDT, CDR2 YYEEEE. The CDR3 protein is CASSPWTRGNTGELFF. In nucleotides, the CDR3 is TGTGCCAGCAGCCCTTGGACGCGGGGTAACACCGGGGAGCTGTTTTTT.

The chain joins TRBV5-6 to TRBJ1-2; D is possibly TRBD1 (5 bases). V lost 4 bases, J lost 3 bases, and 13 bases lay in between. From germline, CDR1 is SGHDT and CDR2 YYEEEE. The CDR3 runs 14 residues. This chain's CDR3 is CASSLEGLDYGYTF. In nucleotides, the CDR3 is TGTGCCAGCAGCCTAGAGGGGTTGGACTATGGCTACACCTTC.